This entry is about one T cell receptor beta chain. The target antigen is unknown. V shed 3 bases and J shed 5 bases, with 10 bases lying between them. CDR3 length: 13 amino acids. The data are from a study of T cell repertoires in cytomegalovirus infection. Study-wide background: Indications came from public TCR beta signatures; they pointed to CMV infection and to a matching HLA type.

Overall study results and limits: In two of eight donors, the top clonotype was HLA-C-restricted CMV-specific.

Each CDR3 protein gets one entry after TCRdb re-called the reads with MiXCR. The sample holds approximately 730,000 distinct CDR3 sequences, almost 30% seen once. The sequence derives from a human donor in good health (CMV status not recorded). Some clones in this sample may be carry-over from other donors' samples. The sequences come from cultured CD8+ T cells from PBMCs, collected from culture after CMV antigen stimulation. The rearrangement joins TRBV23-1 to TRBJ1-1; possible D gene TRBD1, 5 bases. TRBV23-1 is an ORF, and what it does is uncertain. The CDR3 bases are TGCGCCAGCAGTCATAAAGGGACGACTGAAGCTTTCTTT. The encoded protein is CASSHKGTTEAFF.